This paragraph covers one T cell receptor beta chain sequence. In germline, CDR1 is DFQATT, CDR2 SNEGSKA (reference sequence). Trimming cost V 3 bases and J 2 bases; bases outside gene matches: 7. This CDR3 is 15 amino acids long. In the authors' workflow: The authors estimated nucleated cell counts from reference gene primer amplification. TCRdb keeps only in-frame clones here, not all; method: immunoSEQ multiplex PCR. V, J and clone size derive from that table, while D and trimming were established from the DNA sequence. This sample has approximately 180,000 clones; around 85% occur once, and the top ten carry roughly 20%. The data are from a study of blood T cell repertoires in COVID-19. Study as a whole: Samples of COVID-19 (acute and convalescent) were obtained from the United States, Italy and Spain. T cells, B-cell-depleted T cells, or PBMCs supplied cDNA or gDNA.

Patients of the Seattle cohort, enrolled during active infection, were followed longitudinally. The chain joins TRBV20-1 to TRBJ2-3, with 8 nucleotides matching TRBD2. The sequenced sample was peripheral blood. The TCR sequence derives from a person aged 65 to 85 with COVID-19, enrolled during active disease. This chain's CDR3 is CSASRGRGDTDTQYF. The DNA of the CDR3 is TGCAGTGCTAGTAGAGGGCGGGGGGACACAGATACGCAGTATTTT.